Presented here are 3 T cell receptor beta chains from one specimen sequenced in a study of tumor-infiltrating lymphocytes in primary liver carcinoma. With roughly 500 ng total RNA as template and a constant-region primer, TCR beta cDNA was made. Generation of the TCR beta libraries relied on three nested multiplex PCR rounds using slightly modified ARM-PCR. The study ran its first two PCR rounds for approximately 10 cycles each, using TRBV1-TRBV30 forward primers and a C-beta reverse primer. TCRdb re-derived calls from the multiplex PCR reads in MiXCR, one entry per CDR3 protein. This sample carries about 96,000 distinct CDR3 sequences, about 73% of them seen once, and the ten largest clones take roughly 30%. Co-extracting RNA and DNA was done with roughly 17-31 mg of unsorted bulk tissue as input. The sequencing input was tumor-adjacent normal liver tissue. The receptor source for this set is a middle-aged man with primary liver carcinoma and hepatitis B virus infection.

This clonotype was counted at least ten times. The CDR3 sequence: CASSLNTDTEAFF. In nucleotides, the CDR3 is TGTGCCAGCAGCTTAAATACAGACACTGAAGCTTTCTTT. This chain joins TRBV13 and TRBJ1-1; no firm D call. Germline CDR1 PRHDT, CDR2 FYEKMQ (reference sequence). The CDR3 runs to 13 residues. V was trimmed by 2 bases and J by 3 bases, leaving 7 bases between them. Looking up the rest from reference TRBV13 and TRBJ1-1 gives the full variable domain: AAGVIQSPRHLIKEKRETATLKCYPIPRHDTVYWYQQGPGQDPQFLISFYEKMQSDKGSIPDRFSAQQFSDYHSELNMSSLELGDSALYFCASSLNTDTEAFFGQGTRLTVV.

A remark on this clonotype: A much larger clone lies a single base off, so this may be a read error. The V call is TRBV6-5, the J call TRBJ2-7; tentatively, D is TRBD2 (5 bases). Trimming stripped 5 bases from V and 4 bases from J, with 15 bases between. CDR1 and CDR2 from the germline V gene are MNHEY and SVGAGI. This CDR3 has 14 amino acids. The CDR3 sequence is CASSREARGYEQYF. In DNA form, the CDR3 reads TGTGCCAGCAGTCGTGAGGCCCGGGGATACGAGCAGTACTTC.

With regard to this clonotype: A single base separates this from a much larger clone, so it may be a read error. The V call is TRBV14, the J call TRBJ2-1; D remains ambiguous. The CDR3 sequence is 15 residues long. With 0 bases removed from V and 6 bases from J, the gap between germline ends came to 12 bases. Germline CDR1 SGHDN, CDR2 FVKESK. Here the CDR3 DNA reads TGTGCCAGCAGCCAAGATTGGCCAGCAGGCAATGAGCAGTTCTTC. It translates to CASSQDWPAGNEQFF.